This T cell receptor (beta chain) was identified during a study of CD8 T cells in ankylosing spondylitis. Broader study findings: Past studies reported some motif variants in reactive arthritis synovial fluid and blood. Characteristic of ankylosing spondylitis blood, it appeared, was a TCR beta motif comprising several highly homologous variants.

Generation of TCR beta libraries employed quantitative 5'-RACE incorporating molecular barcodes. Via MiXCR, TCRdb re-called the 5' RACE reads, giving one row per CDR3 protein. The sample has about 700,000 distinct CDR3 sequences, roughly 19% seen once. CDR1 DFQATT and CDR2 SNEGSKA come from the germline V gene (reference sequence). V gave up 5 bases and J gave up 1 base, with 19 bases separating them. The CDR3 spans 16 residues. This clonotype was counted between two and nine times. Its antigen is currently unknown. This receptor was obtained from a male donor with ankylosing spondylitis. The sequenced sample consisted of blood, either unsorted or a sorted T cell fraction (not recorded which). This chain joins TRBV20-1 and TRBJ2-3; D is ambiguous. CDR3 coding DNA: TGCAGTGCTTACCAGCGTGCCCTCCGGGGCACAGATACGCAGTATTTT. The encoded protein is CSAYQRALRGTDTQYF.